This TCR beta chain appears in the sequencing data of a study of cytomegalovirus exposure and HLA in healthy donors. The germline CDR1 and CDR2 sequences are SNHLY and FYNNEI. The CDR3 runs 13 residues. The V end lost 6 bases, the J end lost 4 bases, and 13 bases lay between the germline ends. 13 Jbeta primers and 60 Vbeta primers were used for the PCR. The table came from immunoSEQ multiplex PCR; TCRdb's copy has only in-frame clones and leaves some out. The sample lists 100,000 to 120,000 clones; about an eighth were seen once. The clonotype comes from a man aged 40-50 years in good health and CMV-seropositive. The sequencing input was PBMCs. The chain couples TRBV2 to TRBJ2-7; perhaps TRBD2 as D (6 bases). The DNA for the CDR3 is TGTGCCAGCAGGGCACTAGCCGGTTACGAGCAGTACTTC. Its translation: CASRALAGYEQYF. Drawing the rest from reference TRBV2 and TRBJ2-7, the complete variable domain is EPEVTQTPSHQVTQMGQEVILRCVPISNHLYFYWYRQILGQKVEFLVSFYNNEISEKSEIFDDQFSVERPDGSNFTLKIRSTKLEDSAMYFCASRALAGYEQYFGPGTRLTVT.